The TCR beta chain described here comes from a study of Ad26.COV2.S vaccination and SARS-CoV-2 variants. In regard to this clone: Its antigen remains unknown. The same CDR3 arises from other DNA sequences in this sample as well.

Study observations and caveats: There was reportedly substantial breadth in spike-specific CD8+ and CD4+ T cell responses after vaccination. Vaccine and placebo recipients had similar non-spike TCR breadth.

Indicated treatment: about 20 received Ad26.COV2.S at low or high dose, single or two shots; 5 received placebo; per-sample allocation not given. Vaccine and placebo recipients were sampled on day 63 after the first injection. Assay: immunoSEQ multiplex PCR; the TCRdb copy retains only in-frame clones and omits some. The table shows approximately 400,000 clones, with roughly 84% occurring only once. Germline CDR1 is SGHRS and CDR2 is YFSETQ. The CDR3 consists of 11 residues. V was shortened by 0 bases and J by 6 bases, with 4 bases between the two germline ends. The sequence derives from a person aged 18-65 years who received the Ad26.COV2.S COVID-19 vaccine or a placebo. The rearrangement uses TRBV5-1 and TRBJ2-7; unclear D gene. Sample: peripheral blood, taken in a trial of Ad26.COV2.S vaccine versus placebo. For the CDR3, the DNA is TGCGCCAGCAGCTTGGCCGGCGAGCAGTACTTC. Translating it yields CASSLAGEQYF.